These 26 T cell receptor beta chains were sequenced from one sample in a study of Graves' ophthalmopathy and Graves' hyperthyroidism. Amplifying from RNA transcripts, the study obtained TCR beta CDR3 regions. An initial RT-PCR round employing HTBI primers preceded a second-round multiplex PCR. TCRdb reprocessed the multiplex PCR reads via MiXCR and lists one record per CDR3 protein. The repertoire consists of about 390,000 distinct CDR3 sequences, with 15% to 20% occurring once and the leading ten covering roughly 2.3%. Sequenced input: peripheral blood. These receptors originate from an adult woman with stable Graves' hyperthyroidism.

This clonotype was detected a few times. This rearrangement joins TRBV7-3 to TRBJ2-2, with 8 bases matching TRBD2. The CDR3 spans 16 residues. Germline-derived CDR1 and CDR2 are SGHTA and FQGTGA. Trimming removed 6 bases from V and 2 bases from J; junction bases left unmatched: 8. CDR3 region: CASRKGSGKNTGELFF. CDR3 bases: TGTGCCAGCAGAAAGGGTAGCGGGAAAAACACCGGGGAGCTGTTTTTT.

This clonotype came up a few times. The rearrangement links TRBV12-3 or TRBV12-4 to TRBJ2-5, with D perhaps TRBD1 (6 bases). Trimming took 0 bases from V and 5 from J, leaving 13 bases between them. There are 15 residues in the CDR3. The CDR3 DNA sequence: TGTGCCAGCAGTTTAGCGGGGCATAGGGGGGAGACCCAGTACTTC. It yields the protein CASSLAGHRGETQYF.

This clonotype has at least ten counts. The V call is TRBV29-1, the J call TRBJ2-7; D remains unclear. The CDR3 consists of 13 residues. Per the germline V gene, CDR1 is SQVTM and CDR2 is ANQGSEA. Trimming stripped 0 bases from V and 3 bases from J, with 9 bases between. The CDR3 DNA sequence: TGCAGCGTTGAAGATCCCCCTGGCTACGAGCAGTACTTC. Protein: CSVEDPPGYEQYF.

The chain combines TRBV25-1 with TRBJ2-6; D is perhaps TRBD2 (7 bases). The CDR3 has 20 residues. Looked up from germline, CDR1 is MGHDK and CDR2 is SYGVNS. V was cut by 6 bases and J by 0 bases, with 24 bases left in between. The CDR3 DNA is TGTGCCAGCAGCCTCGCGGTGAGGGGGGGTATATACTCTGGGGCCAACGTCCTGACTTTC. It encodes CASSLAVRGGIYSGANVLTF.

In this sample, this clonotype turned up many times. The chain combines TRBV4-1 with TRBJ2-7; 7 nucleotides line up with TRBD2. Trimming cost V 1 base and J 4 bases; bases outside gene matches: 7. The CDR3 consists of 15 residues. Germline V lookup: CDR1 MGHRA, CDR2 YSYEKL. CDR3 DNA sequence: TGCGCCAGCAGCCAAGCTGGCGGGAGTCGGTACGAGCAGTACTTC. Translating gives CASSQAGGSRYEQYF.

This clonotype was seen repeatedly, ten times or more. One end of the junction does not line up with germline, which may come from a read error. V and J are TRBV12-3 or TRBV12-4 and TRBJ1-2; the match to TRBD1 covers 10 bases. The CDR3 extends over 13 amino acids. The DNA for the CDR3 is TGTGCCAGCAGCCCAGGGCGGACAGGGGGTTGGGCCTTC. This translates into CASSPGRTGGWAF.

This clonotype was detected ten times or more. The rearrangement joins TRBV6-1 to TRBJ1-5, with no clear D. V lost 0 bases and J lost 5, with 11 bases in between. Germline-derived CDR1 and CDR2 are MNHNS and SASEGT. The CDR3 spans 15 residues. CDR3: CASSEALLEDQPQHF. DNA of the CDR3: TGTGCCAGCAGTGAAGCACTGCTGGAGGATCAGCCCCAGCATTTT.

This clonotype was detected ten times or more. This sequence joins TRBV20-1 and TRBJ1-5; 8 nucleotides agree with TRBD1. CDR1 and CDR2 from the germline V gene are DFQATT and SNEGSKA (reference sequence). The ends lost 6 bases at V and 4 bases at J; junction bases unmatched: 5. The CDR3 has 13 residues. DNA for the CDR3: TGCAGTGCCAGACAGGGGAGTAATCAGCCCCAGCATTTT. Translated: CSARQGSNQPQHF.

This clonotype was seen many times. Written as DNA, the CDR3 is TGTGCCAGCAGTACCCCCTATGGCTACACCTTC. Its protein is CASSTPYGYTF. The chain links TRBV6-2 or TRBV6-3 to TRBJ1-2; D is uncertain. The CDR3 has 11 residues. V was shortened by 5 bases and J by 4 bases, with 5 bases between the two germline ends. Looked up from germline, CDR1 is MNHEY and CDR2 is SVGEGT.

This clonotype showed up just once. The genes are TRBV2 and TRBJ1-1; 9 nucleotides line up with TRBD1. CDR3 size: 17 residues. Germline CDR1 and CDR2: SNHLY and FYNNEI. V gave up 6 bases and J gave up 1 base; unmatched junction bases: 12. CDR3 in amino acids: CASRVTGTGMANTEAFF. CDR3 bases: TGTGCCAGCAGAGTTACCGGGACAGGGATGGCGAACACTGAAGCTTTCTTT.

This clonotype was counted ten times or more. The chain employs TRBV4-1 and TRBJ1-5, with D unclear. The CDR3 consists of 13 residues. CDR1 MGHRA and CDR2 YSYEKL come from the germline V gene. V gave up 4 bases and J gave up 7 bases, with 11 bases separating them. The CDR3 reads CASSLIQRQPQHF. For the CDR3, the DNA is TGCGCCAGCAGCCTAATCCAACGGCAGCCCCAGCATTTT.

This clonotype was counted at least ten times. The V call is TRBV7-8, the J call TRBJ2-2; the match to TRBD1 covers 8 bases. Germline V gives CDR1 SGHVS, CDR2 FQNEAQ. The CDR3 totals 16 residues. V gave up 8 bases and J gave up 3 bases; unmatched junction bases: 11. The chain's CDR3 is CASGPRDRRDTGELFF. The CDR3 DNA sequence: TGTGCCAGCGGACCACGGGACAGGCGAGACACCGGGGAGCTGTTTTTT.

This clonotype was found many times. CDR3 DNA sequence: TGTGCCACCAGCGACGGACAGACGAACACTGAAGCTTTCTTT. This sequence encodes CATSDGQTNTEAFF. The rearrangement joins TRBV15 to TRBJ1-1, with D possibly TRBD1 on 6 matching bases. The CDR3 loop spans 14 amino acids. The germline V gene encodes CDR1 LNHNV and CDR2 YYDKDF (reference sequence). Trimming pared 5 bases from V and 1 base from J, leaving 11 bases between.

The sample holds many counts of this clonotype. The gene calls are TRBV2 and TRBJ2-7, with D possibly matching TRBD1 (6 bases). CDR1 and CDR2 (germline): SNHLY, FYNNEI. This CDR3 has 15 residues. Trimming shortened V by 5 bases and J by 2 bases, and 16 bases separated the two germline ends. The CDR3 nucleotides read TGTGCCAGCAGTATAACAGGGATTTATACCTACGAGCAGTACTTC. Translation: CASSITGIYTYEQYF.

Many counts were recorded for this clonotype. This chain joins TRBV2 and TRBJ1-5; D is unclear. CDR1 and CDR2 from the germline V gene are SNHLY and FYNNEI. The CDR3 length is 14 residues. V shed 6 bases and J shed 3 bases, with 12 bases lying between them. This chain's CDR3 is CASRADGPNQPQHF. CDR3 DNA sequence: TGTGCCAGCAGGGCAGACGGTCCCAATCAGCCCCAGCATTTT.

Points on this clonotype: A much larger clone lies a single base off, so this may be a read error. The V gene is TRBV6-5, the J gene TRBJ2-5, with 7 bases aligning to TRBD2. The CDR3 consists of 13 residues. Looked up from germline, CDR1 is MNHEY and CDR2 is SVGAGI. V was pared by 2 bases and J by 11 bases, with 8 bases of the junction left unmatched. The CDR3 DNA reads as TGTGCCAGCAGTTACCCGGGGGGTAATGAGCAGTACTTC. Its protein is CASSYPGGNEQYF.

This clonotype was observed a handful of times. The junction shows a germline mismatch at one end, possibly a read error. The genes are TRBV6-5 and TRBJ2-4; no clear D gene. Germline V lookup: CDR1 MNHEY, CDR2 SVGAGI. The length of the CDR3 is 15 residues. This CDR3 is CASSFGRVPKNIKYF. As DNA, the CDR3 is TGTGCCAGCAGTTTCGGTCGGGTACCCAAAAACATTAAGTACTTC.

Of note for this clonotype: Since a much larger clone is just one base distant, this may be a read error. The chain couples TRBV20-1 to TRBJ2-2; 8 bases map to TRBD1. Germline CDR1 DFQATT, CDR2 SNEGSKA (reference sequence). Unmatched junction bases numbered 11, after V lost 0 bases and J lost 5 bases. The CDR3 runs 17 residues. CDR3 amino acids: CSARDLIGQGCTGELFF. In DNA, the CDR3 is TGCAGTGCTAGAGATCTTATAGGACAGGGCTGTACCGGGGAGCTGTTTTTT.

This clonotype was counted at least ten times. The V call is TRBV12-3 or TRBV12-4, the J call TRBJ2-2, with D perhaps matching TRBD1 (6 bases). This CDR3 comprises 15 residues. The ends were cut back, 3 bases at V and 4 bases at J, with 12 bases in the middle. The CDR3 sequence: CASSFPGVGTGELFF. CDR3 bases: TGTGCCAGCAGTTTCCCAGGGGTGGGCACCGGGGAGCTGTTTTTT.

In its sample, this clonotype was seen many times. The chain has TRBV6-5 and TRBJ1-2; maybe TRBD1 (5 bases). Trimming took off 0 bases at V and 7 bases at J, with 12 bases between the two ends. The CDR3 consists of 14 residues. CDR1 is MNHEY, CDR2 SVGAGI, per germline. DNA of the CDR3: TGTGCCAGCAGTTACTCGATTATCCAGGGTGGCTACACCTTC. Its protein product is CASSYSIIQGGYTF.

This clonotype was found many times. The rearrangement uses TRBV7-9 and TRBJ2-2; D not resolved. CDR1 SEHNR and CDR2 FQNEAQ come from the germline V gene (reference sequence). There are 13 residues in the CDR3. Trimming shortened V by 3 bases and J by 1 base, and 3 bases separated the two germline ends. CDR3 in DNA: TGTGCCAGCAGCTTTCTGAACACCGGGGAGCTGTTTTTT. This sequence encodes CASSFLNTGELFF.

This clonotype was found many times. J is TRBJ2-7 and V is TRBV11-1; 8 bases agree with TRBD1. This CDR3 is 17 amino acids long. Germline CDR1 SGHAT, CDR2 FQDESV (reference sequence). With 4 bases clipped from V and 5 bases from J, the junction kept 16 bases outside the gene matches. In DNA, the CDR3 is TGTGCCAGCAGCTATCGGGGGCGACAGGGGCAGAAGGACGAGCAGTACTTC. Translating it yields CASSYRGRQGQKDEQYF.

The rearrangement joins TRBV2 to TRBJ2-2; TRBD1 agrees at 8 bases. In germline, CDR1 is SNHLY, CDR2 FYNNEI. The junction had 5 bases not matched to a gene; V was cut back by 6 bases and J by 2 bases. This CDR3 is 15 amino acids long. CDR3 nucleotide sequence: TGTGCCAGCAGCCAGGACAGGGTTAACACCGGGGAGCTGTTTTTT. Amino acids: CASSQDRVNTGELFF. Based on the CDR3 plus reference TRBV2 and TRBJ2-2, the full variable domain is EPEVTQTPSHQVTQMGQEVILRCVPISNHLYFYWYRQILGQKVEFLVSFYNNEISEKSEIFDDQFSVERPDGSNFTLKIRSTKLEDSAMYFCASSQDRVNTGELFFGEGSRLTVL.

There are many counts of this clonotype. The V and J genes are TRBV12-3 or TRBV12-4 and TRBJ1-2; D gene unclear. V shed 4 bases and J shed 0 bases, with 12 bases lying between them. The length of the CDR3 is 15 residues. Here the CDR3 reads CASSSTGISNYGYTF. CDR3 sequence (DNA): TGTGCCAGCAGTTCAACCGGGATATCTAACTATGGCTACACCTTC.

The sample holds many counts of this clonotype. V and J are TRBV28 and TRBJ1-1, with 7 bases aligning to TRBD1. V lost 6 bases to trimming and J lost 3 bases; unmatched junction nucleotides: 10. Looked up from germline, CDR1 is MDHEN and CDR2 is SYDVKM. CDR3 length equals 15 residues. The CDR3 sequence: CASSRRTGSYTEAFF. CDR3 coding DNA: TGTGCCAGCAGCCGAAGGACAGGCTCGTACACTGAAGCTTTCTTT. The full variable domain, its missing parts supplied by reference TRBV28 and TRBJ1-1, is DVKVTQSSRYLVKRTGEKVFLECVQDMDHENMFWYRQDPGLGLRLIYFSYDVKMKEKGDIPEGYSVSREKKERFSLILESASTNQTSMYLCASSRRTGSYTEAFFGQGTRLTVV.

This clonotype came up many times. This chain uses TRBV20-1 with TRBJ2-7, with 9 bases lining up with TRBD1. Germline loops: CDR1 DFQATT, CDR2 SNEGSKA (reference sequence). The CDR3 spans 14 residues. The trim removed 6 bases at V and 5 bases at J, leaving 11 bases unmatched. CDR3 sequence (DNA): TGCAGTGCGCAGGGCCCACAGGGGGCCCACGAGCAGTACTTC. Translated, it gives CSAQGPQGAHEQYF.